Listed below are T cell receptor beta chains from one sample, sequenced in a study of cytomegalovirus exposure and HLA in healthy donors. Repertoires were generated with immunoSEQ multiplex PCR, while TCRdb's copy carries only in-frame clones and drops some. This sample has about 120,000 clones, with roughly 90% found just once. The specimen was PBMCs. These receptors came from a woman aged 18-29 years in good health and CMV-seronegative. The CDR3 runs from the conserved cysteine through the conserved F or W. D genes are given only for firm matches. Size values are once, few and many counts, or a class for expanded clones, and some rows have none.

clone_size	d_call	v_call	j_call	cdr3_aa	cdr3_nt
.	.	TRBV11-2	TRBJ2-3	CASLYGNTDTQYF	TGTGCCAGCCTATACGGGAACACAGATACGCAGTATTTT
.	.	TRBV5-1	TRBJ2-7	CASSQTGTYEQYF	TGCGCCAGCAGCCAGACTGGAACCTACGAGCAGTACTTC
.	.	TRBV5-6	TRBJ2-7	CASSTGFSYEQYF	TGTGCCAGCTCCACAGGGTTCTCCTACGAGCAGTACTTC
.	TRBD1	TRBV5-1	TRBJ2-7	CASSSRGQRYEQYF	TGCGCCAGCAGCTCCCGGGGACAGCGCTACGAGCAGTACTTC
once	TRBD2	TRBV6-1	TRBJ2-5	CASSEASGDQETQYF	TGTGCCAGCAGTGAAGCCAGCGGGGACCAAGAGACCCAGTACTTC
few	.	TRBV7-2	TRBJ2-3	CASSRTAYTDTQYF	TGTGCCAGCAGCCGCACTGCTTACACAGATACGCAGTATTTT
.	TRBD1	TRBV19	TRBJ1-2	CASSTTTGYNYGYTF	TGTGCCAGTAGTACCACGACAGGGTACAACTATGGCTACACCTTC
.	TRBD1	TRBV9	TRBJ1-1	CASSVGQGLGEAFF	TGTGCCAGCAGCGTAGGACAGGGGCTGGGTGAAGCTTTCTTT
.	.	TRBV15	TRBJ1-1	CATSRDARVVTNGAFF	TGTGCCACCAGCAGAGATGCGAGGGTCGTTACTAATGGAGCTTTCTTT
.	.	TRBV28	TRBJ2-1	CASSSSGLGRGNEQFF	TGTGCCAGCAGCTCCTCCGGACTCGGCCGGGGCAATGAGCAGTTCTTC
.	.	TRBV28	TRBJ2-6	CASRPDRQSKYSGANVLTF	TGTGCCAGCAGACCCGACCGACAGTCCAAGTACTCTGGGGCCAACGTCCTGACTTTC
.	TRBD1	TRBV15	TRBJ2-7	CATSRDRGQGSSEQYF	TGTGCCACCAGCAGAGATCGGGGACAGGGGTCATCCGAGCAGTACTTC
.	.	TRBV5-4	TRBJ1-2	CASSLAVSNYGYTF	TGTGCCAGCAGCTTGGCGGTTTCAAACTATGGCTACACCTTC
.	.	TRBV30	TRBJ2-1	CAWSRDWLNEQFF	TGTGCCTGGAGTCGGGACTGGCTCAATGAGCAGTTCTTC
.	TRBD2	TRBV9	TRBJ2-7	CASSVVGTSGYEQYF	TGTGCCAGCAGCGTAGTCGGGACTAGCGGCTACGAGCAGTACTTC
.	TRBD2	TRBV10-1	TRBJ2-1	CASSGTSGPLGAYNEQFF	TGCGCCAGCAGTGGGACTAGCGGGCCTCTCGGGGCCTACAATGAGCAGTTCTTC
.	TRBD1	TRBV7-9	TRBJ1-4	CASSSGTGGFGTNEKLFF	TGTGCCAGCAGCTCTGGGACAGGGGGCTTTGGTACTAATGAAAAACTGTTTTTT
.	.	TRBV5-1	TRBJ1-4	CASSPYPDEKLFF	TGCGCCAGCAGCCCATACCCAGATGAAAAACTGTTTTTT
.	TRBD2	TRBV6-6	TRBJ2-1	CASSYLGTSFSHEQFF	TGTGCCAGCAGTTACCTGGGGACTAGCTTTTCCCATGAGCAGTTCTTC
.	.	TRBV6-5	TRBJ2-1	CASRHEVEQFF	TGTGCCAGCAGGCACGAGGTGGAGCAGTTCTTC
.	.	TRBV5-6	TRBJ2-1	CASSFGTYYNEWQFF	TGTGCCAGCAGTTTTGGGACTTATTACAATGAGTGGCAGTTCTTC
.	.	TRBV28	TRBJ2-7	CASSPRTSSVGVEQYF	TGTGCCAGCAGTCCACGGACTTCTAGCGTAGGGGTTGAGCAGTACTTC
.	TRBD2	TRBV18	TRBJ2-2	CASSPRLAGGPIGELFF	TGTGCCAGCTCACCACGACTAGCGGGAGGGCCTATCGGGGAGCTGTTTTTT
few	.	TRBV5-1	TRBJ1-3	CASSFSWRAGNTIYF	TGCGCCAGCAGCTTCTCGTGGAGAGCTGGAAACACCATATATTTT
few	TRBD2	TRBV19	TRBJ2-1	CASSIGRREAQFF	TGTGCCAGTAGTATAGGGAGGCGGGAGGCCCAGTTCTTC
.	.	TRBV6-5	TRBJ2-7	CASSSLGVEQYF	TGTGCCAGCAGTTCTCTGGGCGTCGAGCAGTACTTC
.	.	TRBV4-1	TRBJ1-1	CASSPLQGGTEAFF	TGCGCCAGCAGCCCATTACAGGGAGGGACTGAAGCTTTCTTT
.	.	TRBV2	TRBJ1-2	CANGGEGYGYTF	TGTGCCAACGGAGGGGAGGGCTATGGCTACACCTTC
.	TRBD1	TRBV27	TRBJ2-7	CASSFDRVNYEQYF	TGTGCCAGCAGTTTTGACAGGGTCAACTACGAGCAGTACTTC
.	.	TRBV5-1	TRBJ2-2	CASSPYAYANTGELFF	TGCGCCAGCAGCCCCTATGCGTACGCGAACACCGGGGAGCTGTTTTTT
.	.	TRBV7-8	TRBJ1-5	CASRLGVGSPSNQPQHF	TGTGCCAGCAGATTAGGGGTGGGCAGCCCTAGCAATCAGCCCCAGCATTTT
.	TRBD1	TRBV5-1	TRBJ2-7	CASSLAGGVVSYEQYF	TGCGCCAGCAGCTTGGCAGGGGGAGTTGTGTCCTACGAGCAGTACTTC
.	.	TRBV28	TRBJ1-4	CASDGAGEEKLFF	TGTGCCAGCGACGGGGCAGGGGAGGAAAAACTGTTTTTT
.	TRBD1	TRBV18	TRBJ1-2	CASSPQTGNNYGYTF	TGTGCCAGCTCACCACAGACAGGGAATAACTATGGCTACACCTTC
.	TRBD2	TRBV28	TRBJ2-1	CASSRTSGGSYNEQFF	TGTGCCAGCAGCAGGACTAGCGGGGGCTCCTACAATGAGCAGTTCTTC
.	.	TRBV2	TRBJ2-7	CASSEGVARVYEQYF	TGTGCCAGCAGTGAAGGCGTGGCCCGGGTCTACGAGCAGTACTTC
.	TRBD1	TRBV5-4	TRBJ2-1	CASSRDRGREQFF	TGTGCCAGCAGCCGGGACAGGGGGCGTGAGCAGTTCTTC
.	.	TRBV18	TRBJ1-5	CASSPAAGRNQPQHF	TGTGCCAGCTCACCAGCCGCAGGGAGGAATCAGCCCCAGCATTTT
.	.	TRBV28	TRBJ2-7	CASRSYPSYEQYF	TGTGCCAGCCGGAGTTATCCTTCCTACGAGCAGTACTTC
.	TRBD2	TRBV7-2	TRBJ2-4	CASNRLAGEDIQYF	TGTGCCAGTAATAGACTAGCGGGAGAGGACATTCAGTACTTC
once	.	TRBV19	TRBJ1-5	CASSIVMGPQPQHF	TGTGCCAGTAGTATAGTTATGGGGCCGCAGCCCCAGCATTTT
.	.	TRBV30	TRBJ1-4	CAWSRGYNEKLFF	TGTGCCTGGAGTAGGGGGTATAATGAAAAACTGTTTTTT
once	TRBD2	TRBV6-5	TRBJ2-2	CASSYSITSGRGELFF	TGTGCCAGCAGTTACTCGATAACTAGCGGGAGGGGGGAGCTGTTTTTT
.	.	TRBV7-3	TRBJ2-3	CASSPRVSSTDTQYF	TGTGCCAGCAGCCCCCGGGTGTCTAGCACAGATACGCAGTATTTT
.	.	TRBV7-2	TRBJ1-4	CASSLATSGGKLFF	TGTGCCAGCAGCTTAGCTACATCGGGTGGAAAACTGTTTTTT